Sequencing of this TCR beta chain was carried out in a study of Ad26.COV2.S vaccination and SARS-CoV-2 variants. Across the study: The donor participated in the COV1001 trial, in its Ad26.COV2.S arm.

Germline V lookup: CDR1 LNHDA, CDR2 SQIVND (reference sequence). The CDR3 covers 13 residues. Trimming pared 7 bases from V and 1 base from J, leaving 10 bases between. Profiled with immunoSEQ multiplex PCR; TCRdb holds only in-frame clones, not every one. The sample includes 300,000 to 400,000 clones, more than 75% seen only once; the top ten take more than 3%. Study-level points and caveats: Measurements of TCR breadth and depth may have given underestimates of the total T cell responses. Participants given vaccine showed non-spike TCR breadth similar to that of placebo recipients.

As for this clone: Its antigen is unknown.

Documented treatment: roughly 19 received Ad26.COV2.S at low or high dose, single or two shots; about 5 received placebo; per-sample allocation not given. The samples were gathered on day 63 after the first injection of vaccine or placebo. Adults aged 18-55 years in Boston included the donor. Here the sequenced sample was peripheral blood, taken in a trial of Ad26.COV2.S vaccine versus placebo. V and J are TRBV19 and TRBJ1-1; D call uncertain. The TCR sequence derives from a person aged 18-60 years who received the Ad26.COV2.S COVID-19 vaccine or a placebo. The chain's CDR3 is CASIRPGNTEAFF. For the CDR3, the DNA is TGTGCCAGTATCCGACCAGGGAACACTGAAGCTTTCTTT.